A selection of T cell receptor beta chains follows, all from one sample in a study of blood T cell repertoires in COVID-19. Sequenced by immunoSEQ multiplex PCR; TCRdb stores in-frame clones only, minus some. The sample includes about 200,000 clones, around four fifths of them seen just once. Sequencing input: peripheral blood. All receptors come from a woman aged 70-85 years with COVID-19, enrolled during active disease. CDR3s include the opening cysteine and the closing phenylalanine or tryptophan. D genes are given only for firm matches. The listing skips clone size in some rows; elsewhere it reads once, few, many or a size class.

J gene | D gene | clone size | V gene | CDR3 protein | CDR3 DNA
TRBJ1-4 | - | - | TRBV4-2 | CASSQPQGYGEKLFF | TGTGCCAGCAGCCAACCGCAGGGTTATGGAGAAAAACTGTTTTTT
TRBJ1-6 | TRBD1 | few | TRBV4-1 | CASSRGQGPNNSPLHF | TGCGCCAGCAGCCGTGGACAGGGACCCAATAATTCACCCCTCCACTTT
TRBJ1-2 | TRBD1 | - | TRBV7-8 | CASSLRDSGNYGYTF | TGTGCCAGCAGCTTACGGGACAGCGGAAACTATGGCTACACCTTC
TRBJ2-5 | - | - | TRBV29-1 | CSANTGTETQYF | TGCAGCGCCAACACAGGGACAGAGACCCAGTACTTC
TRBJ1-1 | TRBD1 | few | TRBV18 | CASSNMGQMNTEAFF | TGTGCCAGCTCAAATATGGGACAGATGAACACTGAAGCTTTCTTT
TRBJ2-5 | TRBD1 | - | TRBV18 | CASSRNPGTAKETQYF | TGTGCCAGCTCACGCAACCCCGGGACAGCAAAAGAGACCCAGTACTTC
TRBJ1-2 | TRBD1 | many | TRBV18 | CASSAQGIDGYTF | TGTGCCAGCTCAGCACAGGGGATTGATGGCTACACCTTC
TRBJ1-2 | - | - | TRBV6-6 | CASSRRRVAESGANYGYTF | TGTGCCAGCAGTCGACGAAGGGTAGCGGAAAGCGGGGCTAACTATGGCTACACCTTC
TRBJ1-4 | TRBD1 | - | TRBV5-1 | CASRRGRDDEKLFF | TGCGCCAGCAGGAGGGGGCGCGATGATGAAAAACTGTTTTTT
TRBJ2-6 | - | - | TRBV27 | CASSRARPSGANVLTF | TGTGCCAGCAGCCGAGCCCGCCCCTCTGGGGCCAACGTCCTGACTTTC
TRBJ1-2 | TRBD1 | - | TRBV3-1/TRBV3-2 | CASSQEVGRGRSGLHYGYTF | TGTGCCAGCAGCCAAGAGGTGGGAAGGGGGCGCAGTGGGTTGCACTATGGCTACACCTTC
TRBJ2-1 | - | - | TRBV7-3 | CASSPDAGLVYNEQFF | TGTGCCAGCAGCCCTGACGCGGGACTGGTATACAATGAGCAGTTCTTC
TRBJ2-3 | TRBD1 | few | TRBV19 | CASSIRTRGQRTDTQYF | TGTGCCAGTAGTATCCGCACCCGGGGACAGCGCACAGATACGCAGTATTTT
TRBJ2-1 | - | many | TRBV7-9 | CASSFLNEQFF | TGTGCCAGCAGCTTCCTCAATGAGCAGTTCTTC
TRBJ2-1 | - | once | TRBV4-3 | CASSRRVASYNEQFF | TGCGCCAGCAGTCGGCGGGTAGCCTCCTACAATGAGCAGTTCTTC
TRBJ2-1 | - | once | TRBV30 | CAWSKAPRRSGEQFF | TGTGCCTGGAGCAAAGCGCCCCGACGGAGCGGTGAGCAGTTCTTC
TRBJ1-4 | - | - | TRBV28 | CASLPYRATNEKLFF | TGTGCCAGCCTACCATACAGGGCAACTAATGAAAAACTGTTTTTT
TRBJ2-7 | TRBD1 | - | TRBV24-1 | CATSDSTRTGGSEQYF | TGTGCCACCAGTGATTCAACTAGGACAGGGGGCAGCGAGCAGTACTTC
TRBJ2-3 | TRBD2 | - | TRBV27 | CASSLLRTSGYTDTQYF | TGTGCCAGCAGTTTACTCCGGACTAGCGGTTACACAGATACGCAGTATTTT
TRBJ1-1 | - | - | TRBV7-2 | CASTMSEYTEAFF | TGTGCCAGCACCATGTCGGAGTACACTGAAGCTTTCTTT